The T cell receptor (beta chain) described here comes from a study of PD-L1 blockade in urothelial cancer. Study in general: T cell content in blood samples showed a median of about 140,000.

Produced via immunoSEQ multiplex PCR; TCRdb's table is partial and in-frame only. The profile shows fewer than 45,000 clones, 65% to 90% of them singletons. The CDR3 spans 15 residues. The V gene lost 4 bases and the J gene lost 1 base, with 11 bases spanning the gap. Germline V gene data show CDR1 as SGHDT and CDR2 as YYEEEE. Noted time point: pretreatment peripheral blood. There were between 1 and 8 samples from each patient, taken pretreatment and on-treatment. Sequenced material: PBMCs, taken around atezolizumab (anti-PD-L1) treatment. The TCR was taken from a man between 60 and 75 years old with urothelial cancer. V and J are TRBV5-6 and TRBJ1-4; unclear D gene. The CDR3 reads CASSTLQRTNEKLFF. In DNA, the CDR3 is TGTGCCAGCAGCACCCTACAGAGAACTAATGAAAAACTGTTTTTT.